This record concerns one T cell receptor (beta chain) sequence. Antigen unknown. The data were taken from a study of response to subunit inactivated influenza vaccine. V lost 4 bases, J lost 8 bases, and 10 bases stayed unmatched. The CDR3 is made up of 15 amino acids. The germline gives CDR1 LGHNA, CDR2 YNFKEQ. General study results and limits: Each seasonal influenza vaccination recruits few new T cells, the authors suggested.

Each CDR3 protein gets one entry after TCRdb re-called the RT-PCR reads with MiXCR. The sample has about 190,000 distinct CDR3 sequences; under 15% are singletons. The sequencing used CD8+ T cells sorted from PBMCs, collected about 5 days after vaccination. V is TRBV4-2 and J is TRBJ2-1; 8 nucleotides align to TRBD2. The origin of this receptor is a man aged 50 to 59 who received an inactivated influenza vaccine. Here the CDR3 DNA reads TGTGCCAGCAGCCCCGCGCAGCGGGGGTTAGATGAGCAGTTCTTC. The encoded protein is CASSPAQRGLDEQFF.